This passage covers 10 T cell receptor beta chains from one sample sequenced in a study of molecular identifiers for immune sequencing clone quantification (dated by TCRdb to 2016 to 2019). The method was PCR. Instrument used: Illumina HiSeq 4000. Using fastp trimming at Q25 and MiXCR clonotype assembly, TCRdb reanalyzed the public sequencing data and kept in-frame beta chains. Here each entry gathers all rows of one CDR3 protein and keeps the most common genes and DNA. The sample contains some 100,000 distinct CDR3 sequences, around 19% of them found a single time. Around 0.88% of the sample is in the top ten clones. Specimen: naive CD8+ T cells from blood, with Jurkat cell RNA spiked in. Interpreted using the paper, the cell subset or site label stands for: FACS-sorted CD8+CD4-CCR7+CD45RA+ naive T cells. Receptors were obtained from a human donor in good health. Some libraries in this study had Jurkat cell RNA spiked in.

Ten or more counts support this clonotype. V usage is TRBV4-1 and J usage is TRBJ2-5, with TRBD2 as a possible D gene (5 bases). Trimming stripped 1 base from V and 0 bases from J, with 12 bases between. Germline V CDR1 and CDR2: MGHRA, YSYEKL. This CDR3 has 16 amino acids. In nucleotides, the CDR3 is TGCGCCAGCAGCCAAGTGCCAGCGGTGTACCAAGAGACCCAGTACTTC. Translation: CASSQVPAVYQETQYF.

This clonotype occurred many times. This rearrangement joins TRBV12-5 to TRBJ2-7, with a weak D call TRBD1 (5 bases). Germline loops: CDR1 LGHNT, CDR2 FRNRAP. The CDR3 is 12 amino acids. V was pared by 2 bases and J by 6 bases, with 8 bases between. As DNA, the CDR3 is TGTGCTAGTGGTTTGCATGGGGCCGAGCAGTACTTC. Amino acid sequence: CASGLHGAEQYF.

As to this clonotype: This could be a read error, since a much larger clone is one nucleotide away. The chain uses TRBV19 and TRBJ2-1; D possibly uses TRBD1 or TRBD2 (5 bases each). This CDR3 region has 16 residues. From germline, CDR1 is LNHDA and CDR2 SQIVND (reference sequence). The CDR3 nucleotides are TGTGCCAGTGACTCGGGGCAGAGAGGGTTCGGCTATGAGCAGCTCTTC. This codes for CASDSGQRGFGYEQLF. Complete variable domain (other parts from reference TRBV19 and TRBJ2-1): DGGITQSPKYLFRKEGQNVTLSCEQNLNHDAMYWYRQDPGQGLRLIYYSQIVNDFQKGDIAEGYSVSREKKESFPLTVTSAQKNPTAFYLCASDSGQRGFGYEQLFGPGTRLTVL.

In this sample, this clonotype turned up a few times. The junction departs from germline at one end; a sequencing error may be responsible. The chain links TRBV12-3 or TRBV12-4 to TRBJ1-1; tentatively, D is TRBD1 (5 bases). This CDR3 region has 13 residues. The CDR3 sequence: CASTQRGNTGAFF. CDR3 coding DNA: TGTGCCAGCACCCAGAGGGGAAACACTGGAGCTTTCTTT.

Turning to this clonotype: Since a much larger clone is just one base distant, this may be a read error. V and J are TRBV19 and TRBJ1-1, with TRBD1 as a possible D gene (6 bases). CDR3 size: 14 residues. Germline V gives CDR1 LNHDA, CDR2 SQIVND (reference sequence). V was clipped by 7 bases and J by 3 bases, with 15 bases between them. In DNA form, the CDR3 reads TGTGCCAGTATAAACAGCGGACAGTACACTGAAGCTTTCTTT. Protein: CASINSGQYTEAFF.

This clonotype was observed a handful of times. It may be a read error: a sequence one base away is much more abundant. This chain connects TRBV6-2 or TRBV6-3 to TRBJ2-3, with TRBD1 identical over 7 bases. Germline V gene sequence: CDR1 MNHEY, CDR2 SVGEGT. CDR3 length: 17 residues. In DNA, the CDR3 is TGTGCCAGCAGTTTCCACGCTGAGACAGGGAGCACAGGTACGCAGTATTTT. Translating gives CASSFHAETGSTGTQYF.

This clonotype was recorded many times. The CDR3 DNA sequence: TGTGCCAGCAGTACCGCAGGGGCCACTTACAACGTCCTGACTTTC. Residues: CASSTAGATYNVLTF. J is TRBJ2-6 and V is TRBV12-3 or TRBV12-4, with D perhaps TRBD1 (6 bases). This CDR3 comprises 15 residues. Trimming cost V 5 bases and J 9 bases, with 17 bases left between them.

This clonotype showed up many times. The chain recombines TRBV4-3 with TRBJ2-1; maybe TRBD2 (6 bases). V lost 1 base to trimming and J lost 5 bases, with 15 bases between them. Germline V CDR1 and CDR2: LGHNA, YSLEER. The CDR3 runs 16 residues. The CDR3 loop is CASSQADWRGDNEQFF. The CDR3 coding sequence is TGCGCCAGCAGCCAAGCAGACTGGCGGGGTGACAATGAGCAGTTCTTC.

The sample holds one count of this clonotype. The J gene is TRBJ2-5, the V gene TRBV3-1; D unresolved. Per germline, CDR1 LGHDT and CDR2 YNNKEL (reference sequence). Trimming cost V 0 bases and J 5 bases, with 13 bases left between them. The length of the CDR3 is 15 residues. Here the CDR3 reads CASSQEGPPGETQYF. The CDR3 region has the DNA TGTGCCAGCAGCCAAGAGGGCCCGCCTGGGGAGACCCAGTACTTC.

This clonotype was seen at least ten times. V usage is TRBV3-1 and J usage is TRBJ2-6, with D uncertain. The germline V gene encodes CDR1 LGHDT and CDR2 YNNKEL (reference sequence). The V end lost 0 bases, the J end lost 0 bases, and 6 bases lay between the germline ends. The CDR3 covers 16 residues. CDR3 in amino acids: CASSQEGYSGANVLTF. The CDR3, as DNA: TGTGCCAGCAGCCAAGAAGGTTACTCTGGGGCCAACGTCCTGACTTTC.